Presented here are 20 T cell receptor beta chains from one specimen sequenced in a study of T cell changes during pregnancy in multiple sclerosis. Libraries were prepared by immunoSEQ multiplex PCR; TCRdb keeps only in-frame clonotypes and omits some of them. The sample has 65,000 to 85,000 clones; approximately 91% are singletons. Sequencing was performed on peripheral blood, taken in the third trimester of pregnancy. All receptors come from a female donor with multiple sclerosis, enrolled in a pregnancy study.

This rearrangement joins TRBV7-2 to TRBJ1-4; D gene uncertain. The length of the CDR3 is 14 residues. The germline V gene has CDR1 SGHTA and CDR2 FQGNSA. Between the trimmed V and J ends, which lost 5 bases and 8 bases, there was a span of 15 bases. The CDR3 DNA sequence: TGTGCCAGCAGCAGACGGCCCTGGGAGGAAAAACTGTTTTTT. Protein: CASSRRPWEEKLFF.

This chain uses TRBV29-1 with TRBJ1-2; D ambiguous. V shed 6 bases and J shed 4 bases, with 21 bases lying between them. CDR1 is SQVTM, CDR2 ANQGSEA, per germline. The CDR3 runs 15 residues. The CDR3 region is CSVIASLTRGYGYTF. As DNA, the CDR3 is TGCAGCGTCATAGCGTCACTAACCCGGGGCTATGGCTACACCTTC.

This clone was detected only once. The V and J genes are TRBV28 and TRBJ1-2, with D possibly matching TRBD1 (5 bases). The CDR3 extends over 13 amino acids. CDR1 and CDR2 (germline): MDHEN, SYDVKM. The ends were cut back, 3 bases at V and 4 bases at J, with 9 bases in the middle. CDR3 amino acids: CASSLGGTYGYTF. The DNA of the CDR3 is TGTGCCAGCAGTTTGGGGGGAACCTATGGCTACACCTTC.

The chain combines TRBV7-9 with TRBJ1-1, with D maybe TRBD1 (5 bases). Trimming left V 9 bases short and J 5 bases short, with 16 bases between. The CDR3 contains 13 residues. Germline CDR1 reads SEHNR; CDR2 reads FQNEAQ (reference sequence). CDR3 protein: CASLRGVGTEAFF. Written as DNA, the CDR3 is TGTGCCAGTCTCCGGGGGGTGGGAACTGAAGCTTTCTTT.

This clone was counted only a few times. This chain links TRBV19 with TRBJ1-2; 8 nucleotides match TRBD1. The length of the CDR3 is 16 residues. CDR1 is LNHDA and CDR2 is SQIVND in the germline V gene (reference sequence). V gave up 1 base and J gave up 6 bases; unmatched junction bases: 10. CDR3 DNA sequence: TGTGCCAGTAGTATAGTCGGCAGGGGGCGGATGGATGGCTACACCTTC. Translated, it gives CASSIVGRGRMDGYTF.

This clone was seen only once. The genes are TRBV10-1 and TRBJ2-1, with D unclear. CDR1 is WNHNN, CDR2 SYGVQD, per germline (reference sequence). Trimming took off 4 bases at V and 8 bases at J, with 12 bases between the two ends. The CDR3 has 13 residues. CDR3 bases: TGCGCCAGCAGTGCATTAGTCCGGGATGAGCAGTTCTTC. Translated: CASSALVRDEQFF.

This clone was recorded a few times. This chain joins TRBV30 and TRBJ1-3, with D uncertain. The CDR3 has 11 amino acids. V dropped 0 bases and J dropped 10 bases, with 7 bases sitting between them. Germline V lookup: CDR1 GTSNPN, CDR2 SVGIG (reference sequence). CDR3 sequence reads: CAWSVLRTIYF. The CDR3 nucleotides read TGTGCCTGGAGTGTTTTGCGAACCATATATTTT.

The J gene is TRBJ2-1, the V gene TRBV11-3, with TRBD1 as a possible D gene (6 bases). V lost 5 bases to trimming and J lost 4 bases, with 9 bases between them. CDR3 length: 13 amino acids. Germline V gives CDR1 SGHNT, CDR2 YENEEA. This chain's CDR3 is CASSRDRYNEQFF. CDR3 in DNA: TGTGCCAGCAGCCGTGACAGGTACAATGAGCAGTTCTTC.

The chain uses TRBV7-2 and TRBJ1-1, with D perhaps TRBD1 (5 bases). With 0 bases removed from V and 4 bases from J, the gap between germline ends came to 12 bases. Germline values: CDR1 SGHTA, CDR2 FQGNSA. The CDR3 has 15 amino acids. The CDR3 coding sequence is TGTGCCAGCAGCTTAGCGCAGGGAGGCGGCACTGAAGCTTTCTTT. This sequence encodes CASSLAQGGGTEAFF.

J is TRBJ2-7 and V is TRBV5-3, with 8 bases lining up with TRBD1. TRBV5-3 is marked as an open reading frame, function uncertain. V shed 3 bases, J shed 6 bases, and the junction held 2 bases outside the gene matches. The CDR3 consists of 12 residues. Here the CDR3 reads CARSSDRGEQYF. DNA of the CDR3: TGTGCCAGAAGCTCCGACAGGGGCGAGCAGTACTTC.

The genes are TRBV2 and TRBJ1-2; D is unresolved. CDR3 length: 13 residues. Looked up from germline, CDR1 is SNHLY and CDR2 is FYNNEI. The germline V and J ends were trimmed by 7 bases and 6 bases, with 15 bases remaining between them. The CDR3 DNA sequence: TGTGCCAGCACCAACGAGGGAGAAAATGGCTACACCTTC. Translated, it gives CASTNEGENGYTF.

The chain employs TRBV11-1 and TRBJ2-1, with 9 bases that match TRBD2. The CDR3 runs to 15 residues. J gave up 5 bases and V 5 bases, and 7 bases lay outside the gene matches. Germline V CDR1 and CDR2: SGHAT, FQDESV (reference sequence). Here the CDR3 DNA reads TGTGCCAGCAGCCAGGCTAGCGGGAAGAACAATGAGCAGTTCTTC. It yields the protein CASSQASGKNNEQFF.

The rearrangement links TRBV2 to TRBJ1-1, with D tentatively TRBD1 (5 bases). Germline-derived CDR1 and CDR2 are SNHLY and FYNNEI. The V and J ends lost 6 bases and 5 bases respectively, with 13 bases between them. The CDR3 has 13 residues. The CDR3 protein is CASRIGVRTEAFF. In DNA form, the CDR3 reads TGTGCCAGCAGAATAGGGGTAAGAACTGAAGCTTTCTTT.

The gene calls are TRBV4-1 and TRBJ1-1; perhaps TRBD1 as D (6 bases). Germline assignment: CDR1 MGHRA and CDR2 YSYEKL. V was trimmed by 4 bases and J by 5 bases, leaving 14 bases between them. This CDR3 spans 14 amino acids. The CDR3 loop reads CASSRFQGRTEAFF. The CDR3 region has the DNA TGCGCCAGCAGCCGATTCCAGGGGCGGACTGAAGCTTTCTTT.

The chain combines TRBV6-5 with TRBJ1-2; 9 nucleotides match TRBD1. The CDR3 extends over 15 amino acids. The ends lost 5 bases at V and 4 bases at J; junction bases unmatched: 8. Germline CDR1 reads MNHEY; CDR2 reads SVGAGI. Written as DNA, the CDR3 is TGTGCCAGCAGTGCACAAACAGGGGGCGTCTATGGCTACACCTTC. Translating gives CASSAQTGGVYGYTF.

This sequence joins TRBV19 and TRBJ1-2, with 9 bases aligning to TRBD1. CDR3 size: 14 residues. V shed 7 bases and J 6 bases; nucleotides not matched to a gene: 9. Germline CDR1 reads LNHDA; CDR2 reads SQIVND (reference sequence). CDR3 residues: CASIKDRGLDGYTF. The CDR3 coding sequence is TGTGCCAGTATCAAGGACAGGGGTCTGGATGGCTACACCTTC.

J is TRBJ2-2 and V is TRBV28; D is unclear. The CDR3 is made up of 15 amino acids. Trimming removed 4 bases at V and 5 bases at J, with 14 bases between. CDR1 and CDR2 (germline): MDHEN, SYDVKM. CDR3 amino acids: CASSSSWAVTGELFF. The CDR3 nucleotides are TGTGCCAGCAGTTCCTCTTGGGCCGTAACCGGGGAGCTGTTTTTT.

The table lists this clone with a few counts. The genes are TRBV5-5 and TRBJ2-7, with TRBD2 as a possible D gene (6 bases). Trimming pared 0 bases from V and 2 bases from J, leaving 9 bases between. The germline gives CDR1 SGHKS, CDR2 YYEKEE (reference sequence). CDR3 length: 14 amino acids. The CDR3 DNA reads TGTGCCAGCAGCTTGGCGCGGGGCCCCTACGAGCAGTACTTC. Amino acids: CASSLARGPYEQYF.

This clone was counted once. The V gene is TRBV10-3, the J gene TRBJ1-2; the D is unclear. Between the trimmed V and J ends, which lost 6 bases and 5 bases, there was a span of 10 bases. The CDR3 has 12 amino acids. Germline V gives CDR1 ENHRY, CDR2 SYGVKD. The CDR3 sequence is CAIREGGYGYTF. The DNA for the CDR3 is TGTGCCATCAGAGAGGGAGGGTATGGCTACACCTTC.

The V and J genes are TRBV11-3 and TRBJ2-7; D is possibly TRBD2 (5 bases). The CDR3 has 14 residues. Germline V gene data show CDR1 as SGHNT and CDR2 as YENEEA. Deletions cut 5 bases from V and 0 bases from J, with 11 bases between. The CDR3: CASSPGIYSYEQYF. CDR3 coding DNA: TGTGCCAGCAGCCCCGGGATCTACTCCTACGAGCAGTACTTC.